Sequencing of this T cell receptor beta chain was carried out in a study of T cell changes during pregnancy in multiple sclerosis. TCRdb's copy holds only in-frame clones and misses some; the assay was immunoSEQ multiplex PCR. Here the sample spans tens of thousands of clones, about nine tenths being singletons. This CDR3 has 11 residues. Between the trimmed V and J ends, which lost 4 bases and 9 bases, there was a span of 7 bases. The V gene's germline CDR1 is WSHSY and CDR2 SAAADI. V is TRBV10-2 and J is TRBJ2-1; D gene unclear. The sample in question was peripheral blood, obtained in the third trimester of pregnancy. The sequence came from a female donor in good health, enrolled as a control in a pregnancy study. The CDR3 loop is CASSATGEQFF. DNA for the CDR3: TGCGCCAGCAGTGCTACCGGTGAGCAGTTCTTC.